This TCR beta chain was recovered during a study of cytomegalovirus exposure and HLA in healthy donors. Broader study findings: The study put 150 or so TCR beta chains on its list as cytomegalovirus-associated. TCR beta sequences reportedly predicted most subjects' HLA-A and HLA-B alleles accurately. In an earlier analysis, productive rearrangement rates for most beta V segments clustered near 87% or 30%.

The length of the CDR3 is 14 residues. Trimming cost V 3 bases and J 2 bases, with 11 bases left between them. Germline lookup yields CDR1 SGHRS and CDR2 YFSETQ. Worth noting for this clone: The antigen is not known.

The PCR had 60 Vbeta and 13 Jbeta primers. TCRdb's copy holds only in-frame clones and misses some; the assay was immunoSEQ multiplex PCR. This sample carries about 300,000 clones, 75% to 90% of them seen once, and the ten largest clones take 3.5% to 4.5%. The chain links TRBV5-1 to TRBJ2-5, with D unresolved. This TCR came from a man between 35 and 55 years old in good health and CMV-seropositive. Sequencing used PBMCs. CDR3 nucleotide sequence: TGCGCCAGCAGCTGGGCAGGCCTACAAGAGACCCAGTACTTC. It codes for CASSWAGLQETQYF.